The 3 T cell receptor beta chains in this list originate from one sample, sequenced in a study of blood T cell repertoires in COVID-19 (TCRdb year 2020). Receptors were amplified or captured by the immunoSEQ multiplex PCR assay. Here the immuneACCESS table is served through TCRdb, limited to in-frame sequences with V and J called. Missing clones are a known gap in these copies; in checked studies unresolved V genes cover under half, and the rest lacks a known reason. This sample comprises some 140,000 clones, around 78% of them detected only once. Under 14% of the sample is in the top ten clones. Sequencing used peripheral blood. The source of these receptors is a human donor in a cohort sampled during active COVID-19.

This clone came up a few times. V is TRBV6-5 and J is TRBJ1-1; weak D call: TRBD1 (6 bases). This CDR3 contains 14 residues. Trimming cost V 9 bases and J 5 bases, with 19 bases left between them. Germline-derived CDR1 and CDR2 are MNHEY and SVGAGI. The CDR3 coding sequence is TGTGCCAGTGAACCAGGGGTTTTAAGGACTGAAGCTTTCTTT. This codes for CASEPGVLRTEAFF.

The chain combines TRBV4-1 with TRBJ2-3; a weak D match, TRBD2 (6 bases). Trimming removed 5 bases from V and 6 bases from J, with 24 bases in between. The CDR3 is 17 residues long. The germline V gene encodes CDR1 MGHRA and CDR2 YSYEKL. The CDR3 DNA is TGCGCCAGCAGCTCCGTCCGGGGGAGCACCGGTAGGGATACGCAGTATTTT. Translated, it gives CASSSVRGSTGRDTQYF.

V gene TRBV28 combines with J gene TRBJ2-1; 7 bases are shared with TRBD2. Looked up from germline, CDR1 is MDHEN and CDR2 is SYDVKM. The CDR3 consists of 14 residues. For the CDR3, the DNA is TGTGGGATTGGGAGGGGATTCCAAGGAAATGAGCAGTTCTTC. Encoded protein: CGIGRGFQGNEQFF.